This T cell receptor (beta chain) was found in a study of beta chain features in type 1 diabetes. For the study at large: Over all samples combined, 107,917,701 sorted cells were examined.

Whole-study findings and limits: In all four CD4+ subsets, TCRB CDR3 length was significantly, moderately reduced in type 1 diabetes. Compared with healthy donors, patients appeared to share more similar naive, central memory and regulatory TCRB repertoires. Cells with high TCR expression could be over-represented when cDNA is sequenced.

V shed 2 bases and J 3 bases; nucleotides not matched to a gene: 3. CDR3 length equals 16 residues. Germline CDR1 reads LGHNA; CDR2 reads YSLEER. This clone was seen only a few times. What it binds is not known. All of the isolated RNA was reverse transcribed, so expressed TCRB transcripts were sequenced. The repertoire was sequenced with immunoSEQ multiplex PCR; TCRdb's copy has only in-frame clones and lacks some. Altogether 250,000 to 350,000 clones are present, roughly an eighth being singletons, with the ten largest covering 0.017%. This chain connects TRBV4-3 to TRBJ2-3; 12 bases agree with TRBD2. The sequenced material came from naive CD4+ T cells from blood. The clonotype was recovered from a young man with type 1 diabetes. CDR3 residues: CASSQRLAGVTDTQYF. The DNA of the CDR3 is TGCGCCAGCAGCCAAAGACTAGCGGGAGTTACAGATACGCAGTATTTT.